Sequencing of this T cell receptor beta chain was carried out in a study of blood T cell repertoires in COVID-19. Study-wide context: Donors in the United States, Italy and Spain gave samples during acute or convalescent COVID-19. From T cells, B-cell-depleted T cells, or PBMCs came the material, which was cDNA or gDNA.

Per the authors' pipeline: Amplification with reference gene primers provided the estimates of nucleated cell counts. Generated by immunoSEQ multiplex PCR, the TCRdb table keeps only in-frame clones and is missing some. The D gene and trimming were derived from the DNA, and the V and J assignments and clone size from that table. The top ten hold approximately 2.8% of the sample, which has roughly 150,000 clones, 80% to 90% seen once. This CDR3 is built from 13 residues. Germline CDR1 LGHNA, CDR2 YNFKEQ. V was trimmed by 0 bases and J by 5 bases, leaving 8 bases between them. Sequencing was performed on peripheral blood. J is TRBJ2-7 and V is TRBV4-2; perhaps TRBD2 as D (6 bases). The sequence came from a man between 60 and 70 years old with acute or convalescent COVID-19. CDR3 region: CASSQDSGDEQYF. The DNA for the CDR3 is TGTGCCAGCAGCCAAGATTCGGGAGACGAGCAGTACTTC.